The rows below give T cell receptor beta chains drawn from one sample of a study of OX40 agonist ivuxolimab in advanced cancers. Assay used: immunoSEQ multiplex PCR; TCRdb lists only in-frame clones, some missing. In the table there are tens of thousands of clones, around 84% of which are singletons. The sample was CD4+ or CD8+ T cells sorted from blood, taken in a trial of the OX40 agonist ivuxolimab. These receptors were taken from an adult with an advanced solid tumor such as melanoma, head and neck, liver or kidney cancer. Each CDR3 is given with its conserved first and last residue. Fields, in order: V gene, D gene, clone size, J gene, CDR3 protein, CDR3 DNA. The D gene is left open where the match is weak. Expanded clones are given a class, and other clones once, few, many or no size at all.

>TRBV5-1|.|.|TRBJ1-1
CASSLEGGNTEAFF
TGCGCCAGCAGCTTGGAGGGGGGGAACACTGAAGCTTTCTTT
>TRBV7-7|.|.|TRBJ2-5
CASSPNRAETQYF
TGTGCTAGCAGCCCTAACCGGGCAGAGACCCAGTACTTC
>TRBV13|.|.|TRBJ2-1
CASSLGRPSYNEQFF
TGTGCCAGCAGCCTCGGGAGACCCTCTTACAATGAGCAGTTCTTC
>TRBV30|TRBD2|.|TRBJ2-1
CAWSSSGGYNEQFF
TGTGCCTGGAGTTCAAGCGGGGGATACAATGAGCAGTTCTTC
>TRBV7-8|.|.|TRBJ2-6
CASSLDWLKGGSGANVLTF
TGTGCCAGCAGCTTAGATTGGCTGAAAGGTGGTTCTGGGGCCAACGTCCTGACTTTC
>TRBV25-1|TRBD2|.|TRBJ2-3
CASSEFEWAGGTDTQYF
TGTGCCAGCAGTGAATTTGAGTGGGCGGGAGGCACAGATACGCAGTATTTT
>TRBV27|.|.|TRBJ1-5
CASSFEGGGQPQHF
TGTGCCAGCAGTTTTGAGGGGGGCGGTCAGCCCCAGCATTTT
>TRBV10-3|.|few|TRBJ1-1
CAISEVGPNTEAFF
TGTGCCATCAGTGAGGTAGGGCCGAACACTGAAGCTTTCTTT
>TRBV27|.|medium-sized|TRBJ2-3
CASTEVGSGTDTQYF
TGTGCCAGCACGGAGGTTGGTTCGGGGACAGATACGCAGTATTTT
>TRBV7-9|.|.|TRBJ2-7
CASSPEGATYEQYF
TGTGCCAGCAGCCCAGAAGGCGCCACCTACGAGCAGTACTTC
>TRBV9|.|.|TRBJ2-1
CASSASLYNEQFF
TGTGCCAGCAGCGCTAGTCTGTACAATGAGCAGTTCTTC
>TRBV7-9|.|.|TRBJ2-7
CASSTSLGVKYEQYF
TGTGCCAGCAGCACGAGCTTGGGGGTGAAATACGAGCAGTACTTC
>TRBV15|.|.|TRBJ2-3
CATSFRGETDTQYF
TGTGCAACCAGTTTTAGGGGTGAAACAGATACGCAGTATTTT
>TRBV29-1|.|.|TRBJ2-7
CSVLGPGDNFSYEQYF
TGCAGCGTTTTAGGGCCAGGCGATAACTTCTCCTACGAGCAGTACTTC
>TRBV9|TRBD1|.|TRBJ2-7
CASSADFSGGTEQYF
TGTGCCAGCAGCGCCGATTTTTCAGGGGGCACCGAGCAGTACTTC
>TRBV2|TRBD2|.|TRBJ2-1
CASRPTSGIGNEQFF
TGTGCCAGCAGGCCCACTAGCGGGATAGGGAATGAGCAGTTCTTC
>TRBV9|TRBD2|.|TRBJ2-7
CASSYRGRASGVNEQYF
TGTGCCAGCAGCTATCGGGGGCGGGCTAGCGGGGTAAACGAGCAGTACTTC
>TRBV2|TRBD1|.|TRBJ2-1
CASSADRNNEQFF
TGTGCCAGCAGTGCGGACAGGAACAATGAGCAGTTCTTC
>TRBV30|.|.|TRBJ2-3
CAWTSATDTQYF
TGTGCCTGGACTAGCGCCACAGATACGCAGTATTTT
>TRBV9|.|.|TRBJ2-7
CASSVSGAYEQYF
TGTGCCAGCAGCGTGTCAGGGGCCTACGAGCAGTACTTC
>TRBV27|TRBD1|.|TRBJ2-7
CASNRQGIPYEQYF
TGTGCCAGCAACCGACAGGGAATCCCCTACGAGCAGTACTTC
>TRBV18|TRBD1|.|TRBJ2-7
CASSPPDRLSSYEQYF
TGTGCCAGCTCACCACCGGACAGGCTTAGCTCCTACGAGCAGTACTTC
>TRBV27|.|.|TRBJ2-4
CASVPGEGNIQYF
TGTGCCAGCGTTCCTGGAGAGGGAAACATTCAGTACTTC
>TRBV2|TRBD1|.|TRBJ2-3
CASSEYRGRTDTQYF
TGTGCCAGCAGTGAATACAGGGGGCGAACAGATACGCAGTATTTT
>TRBV6-4|.|.|TRBJ2-2
CASSDSGYSTGELFF
TGTGCCAGCAGTGACTCTGGGTATTCTACCGGGGAGCTGTTTTTT
>TRBV27|.|.|TRBJ1-1
CASSHELGNTEAFF
TGTGCCAGCAGCCATGAATTGGGGAACACTGAAGCTTTCTTT
>TRBV11-2|.|.|TRBJ2-7
CASSLPGEQYF
TGTGCCAGCAGCTTACCGGGGGAGCAGTACTTC
>TRBV19|.|medium-sized|TRBJ1-5
CASSPGNSNQPQHF
TGTGCCAGTAGCCCCGGGAATAGCAATCAGCCCCAGCATTTT
>TRBV13|.|.|TRBJ2-1
CASSLGRGSSYNEQFF
TGTGCCAGCAGCTTGGGGCGGGGAAGCTCCTACAATGAGCAGTTCTTC
>TRBV2|.|.|TRBJ2-7
CASPEGDNGVKYF
TGTGCCAGCCCCGAGGGGGACAACGGGGTGAAGTACTTC
>TRBV7-7|.|.|TRBJ2-5
CAVLRLSETQYF
TGTGCTGTGCTACGGTTATCGGAGACCCAGTACTTC
>TRBV7-9|TRBD2|.|TRBJ2-5
CASSFPTSGSEAQYF
TGTGCCAGCAGCTTCCCGACTAGCGGGAGCGAGGCCCAGTACTTC
>TRBV7-9|TRBD1|few|TRBJ2-7
CASSLVLGQGASYEQYF
TGTGCCAGCAGCTTAGTTTTGGGACAGGGTGCCTCCTACGAGCAGTACTTC
>TRBV6-5|.|.|TRBJ2-7
CASSERAPYEQYF
TGTGCCAGCAGTGAGAGGGCCCCCTACGAGCAGTACTTC
>TRBV6-4|.|.|TRBJ2-3
CASSDIPGRADTQYF
TGTGCCAGCAGTGACATTCCGGGAAGGGCAGATACGCAGTATTTT
>TRBV7-9|.|.|TRBJ2-7
CASFRDDREQYF
TGTGCCAGCTTCAGGGACGACCGGGAGCAGTACTTC
>TRBV6-4|.|.|TRBJ2-2
CASSDGSTGELFF
TGTGCCAGCAGTGACGGCAGTACCGGGGAGCTGTTTTTT
>TRBV7-2|.|.|TRBJ1-1
CASSFGGGTEAFF
TGTGCCAGCAGCTTTGGGGGTGGCACTGAAGCTTTCTTT
>TRBV28|.|once|TRBJ2-1
CASKPSYTYNEQFF
TGTGCCAGCAAACCTAGCTATACCTACAATGAGCAGTTCTTC
>TRBV28|TRBD1|.|TRBJ2-2
CASSSGTADTGELFF
TGTGCCAGCTCTTCGGGGACAGCGGACACCGGGGAGCTGTTTTTT
>TRBV5-1|.|.|TRBJ2-7
CASSLAPGGDEQYF
TGCGCCAGCAGCTTGGCCCCTGGGGGTGACGAGCAGTACTTC
>TRBV11-2|.|few|TRBJ2-2
CASSSGPRVDTGELFF
TGTGCCAGCAGCTCTGGACCGCGCGTCGACACCGGGGAGCTGTTTTTT
>TRBV5-5|.|.|TRBJ2-7
CASSWGGGSREQYF
TGTGCCAGCAGCTGGGGAGGGGGCTCGAGGGAGCAGTACTTC
>TRBV30|.|.|TRBJ2-3
CAWSVDGGPTDTQYF
TGTGCCTGGAGTGTAGACGGCGGGCCAACAGATACGCAGTATTTT
>TRBV6-1|.|few|TRBJ1-1
CASSDGWRDTEAFF
TGTGCCAGCAGTGATGGGTGGCGAGACACTGAAGCTTTCTTT
>TRBV5-8|.|.|TRBJ1-3
CASTRDSSSGNTIYF
TGTGCCAGCACCAGGGATTCATCTTCTGGAAACACCATATATTTT
>TRBV5-6|.|.|TRBJ2-2
CASSPGTFLITGELFF
TGTGCCAGCAGCCCCGGGACTTTTTTGATAACCGGGGAGCTGTTTTTT
>TRBV19|.|.|TRBJ2-3
CASSHSRTSGDTQYF
TGTGCCAGTAGTCATTCCCGGACGTCGGGCGATACGCAGTATTTT
>TRBV5-6|.|few|TRBJ2-3
CASSSTSYGERMWPDTQYF
TGTGCCAGCAGCTCCACCAGCTACGGGGAGCGGATGTGGCCAGATACGCAGTATTTT
>TRBV27|TRBD2|.|TRBJ2-7
CASSLSGTSVHEQYF
TGTGCCAGCAGTTTATCCGGGACTAGCGTCCACGAGCAGTACTTC